This TCR beta chain came from a study of T-cell reconstitution after alpha-beta-depleted transplantation in children. Preparation of the TCRbeta library used unique molecular identifiers. MiXCR, run by TCRdb on the PCR reads, gives a single entry per CDR3 protein. Of around 410,000 distinct CDR3 sequences in the sample, approximately 11% were seen once. Trimming at V came to 2 bases and at J to 2 bases, leaving 6 bases not matched to a gene. The CDR3 consists of 15 residues. From germline, CDR1 is DFQATT and CDR2 SNEGSKA (reference sequence). The receptor was isolated from a human donor who donated a stem cell graft to a child with acute myeloid leukemia. The chain couples TRBV20-1 to TRBJ2-5; TRBD2 aligns across 9 bases. The starting material was PBMCs from the stem cell graft donor, obtained from the stem cell graft. The CDR3 spells CSARWPTSGQETQYF. CDR3 DNA: TGCAGTGCTAGATGGCCTACTAGCGGGCAAGAGACCCAGTACTTC.